This paragraph reports one TCR beta chain. The repertoire was sequenced with immunoSEQ multiplex PCR; TCRdb's copy has only in-frame clones and lacks some. The profile shows fewer than 20,000 clones, more than 60% of them singletons. Normal lung was taken at the farthest possible site, at least 3 cm from tumour. Trimming took 1 base from V and 4 from J, leaving 19 bases between them. The V gene's germline CDR1 is KGHSH and CDR2 LQKENI. This CDR3 spans 17 amino acids. This record comes from a study of immune cell composition in non-small cell lung cancer. This sample was also put to use in a study of CD4 T cells in lung cancer. Per that study: In vitro naive T-cell priming might explain some blood-derived responses.

The clonotype comes from a human donor with non-small cell lung cancer. The specimen sequenced was non-adjacent lung tissue. The V gene is TRBV18, the J gene TRBJ1-1, with D possibly being TRBD1 (6 bases). The DNA of the CDR3 is TGTGCCAGCTCACCACGAGCTCCGGGGGCAGGCAGCACTGAAGCTTTCTTT. Protein: CASSPRAPGAGSTEAFF. The complete variable domain, with remaining parts taken from reference TRBV18 and TRBJ1-1, reads NAGVMQNPRHLVRRRGQEARLRCSPMKGHSHVYWYRQLPEEGLKFMVYLQKENIIDESGMPKERFSAEFPKEGPSILRIQQVVRGDSAAYFCASSPRAPGAGSTEAFFGQGTRLTVV.